The T cell receptor beta chain under discussion was sequenced for a study of T cells in Graves' hyperthyroidism and ophthalmopathy. This clonotype showed up many times. Its specificity is unknown. There were TCR beta CDR3 regions amplified from RNA transcripts. HTBI primers were the set used in a first-round RT-PCR of the TCR CDR3. TCRdb reanalysed the multiplex PCR reads using MiXCR and keeps one entry per CDR3 protein. This sample has about 560,000 distinct CDR3 sequences, with about a sixth found just once. V lost 4 bases, J lost 4 bases, and 10 bases lay in between. There are 13 residues in the CDR3. Regarding the study as a whole: It was a median around 6 months before onset that the model predicted ophthalmopathy. Blood also contained most expanded thyroid clonotypes above 0.001.

The clonotype was recovered from a woman between 18 and 30 years old with Graves' hyperthyroidism. The sequenced sample was blood. The chain uses TRBV12-3 or TRBV12-4 and TRBJ1-2, with D uncertain. CDR3 nucleotides: TGTGCCAGCAGTTCTTCAGACGGCTATGGCTACACCTTC. Its translation: CASSSSDGYGYTF.